This T cell receptor (beta chain) was documented in a study of cytomegalovirus exposure and HLA in healthy donors. Study findings and constraints: Cytomegalovirus-associated TCR beta chains were listed, numbering 164. Generally TCR sequences proved uncommon, though certain public TCRs appeared in numerous donors. That first-cohort TCR clusters tended to co-occur in the roughly 130 validation repertoires was found in a later analysis.

Germline V CDR1 and CDR2: LGHNA, YSLEER. V was shortened by 3 bases and J by 0 bases, with 12 bases between the two germline ends. CDR3 length: 16 residues. About this clone itself: Its antigen is not known.

The donors were members of the approximately 130-subject validation cohort (separate from the roughly 680-subject first cohort). Sequenced by immunoSEQ multiplex PCR; TCRdb stores in-frame clones only, minus some. The sample yields tens of thousands of clones, 90% to 95% seen once. J is TRBJ1-5 and V is TRBV4-3; D perhaps matches TRBD1 (6 bases). The receptor's source is a man aged 18 to 30 in good health and CMV-seronegative. Sequenced material: PBMCs. The chain's CDR3 is CASSQATGYSNQPQHF. The CDR3 DNA reads TGCGCCAGCAGCCAGGCGACAGGATATAGCAATCAGCCCCAGCATTTT.